These 13 T cell receptor beta chains came from one sample sequenced in a study of post-analysis software for immune sequencing data. The study's findings and limits: Roughly 5 TRBV segments (TRBV5-6, TRBV5-1 and TRBV20-1 among them) occurred more frequently in patients than in controls.

Researchers reported that TCR beta cDNA libraries carried unique molecular identifiers. TCRdb called the PCR reads again in MiXCR, with one record for every CDR3 protein. The sample gives about 800,000 distinct CDR3 sequences, 25% to 30% of which show up once; around 0.6% is in the top ten. Antigen specificity for these receptors is unknown. The sample comprised blood. These receptors came from a girl between 5 and 17 years old with multiple sclerosis.

This clonotype was seen only a few times. V gene TRBV6-2 or TRBV6-3 combines with J gene TRBJ2-7, with D tentatively TRBD1 or TRBD2 (6 bases each). Germline values: CDR1 MNHEY, CDR2 SVGEGT. CDR3 length: 14 residues. Trimming left V 2 bases short and J 2 bases short, with 10 bases between. The DNA for the CDR3 is TGTGCCAGCAGTTACGGGGGGCCCACCTACGAGCAGTACTTC. Translated, it gives CASSYGGPTYEQYF.

The chain combines TRBV5-6 with TRBJ2-4; 7 nucleotides align to TRBD1. The closer fit of TRBJ2-7 to the DNA end suggests the J call may be wrong. The germline gives CDR1 SGHDT, CDR2 YYEEEE. The CDR3 spans 14 residues. DNA for the CDR3: TGTGCCAGCAGGTCGTACCGGGACAGAAACGAGCAGTACTTC. This gives the protein CASRSYRDRNEQYF.

This clonotype has a single count. The chain couples TRBV5-1 to TRBJ2-5; either TRBD1 or TRBD2 may supply D (5 bases each). The CDR3 runs to 14 residues. The V and J ends lost 2 bases and 11 bases respectively, with 19 bases between them. Looked up from germline, CDR1 is SGHRS and CDR2 is YFSETQ. DNA for the CDR3: TGCGCCAGCAGCTTCGGGACCGTCCCCTACGGGCAGTACTTC. Translating it yields CASSFGTVPYGQYF.

The rearrangement joins TRBV20-1 to TRBJ2-7, with 11 bases identical to TRBD2. V lost 1 base, J lost 4 bases, and 9 bases stayed unmatched. There are 16 residues in the CDR3. Per the germline V gene, CDR1 is DFQATT and CDR2 is SNEGSKA (reference sequence). The CDR3 DNA reads as TGCAGTGCTAGAGCCGGGGGGACTAGCGGCAGGTACGAGCAGTACTTC. This translates into CSARAGGTSGRYEQYF.

A few counts support this clonotype. The genes are TRBV7-2 and TRBJ2-1, with D unclear. Per the germline V gene, CDR1 is SGHTA and CDR2 is FQGNSA. CDR3 length: 15 residues. Trimming stripped 4 bases from V and 6 bases from J, with 16 bases between. The CDR3 loop reads CASSSDLRYSNEQFF. The CDR3 region has the DNA TGTGCCAGCAGCTCAGACCTTCGATATAGCAATGAGCAGTTCTTC. The full variable domain, in which reference TRBV7-2 and TRBJ2-1 provide the parts outside the CDR3, is GAGVSQSPSNKVTEKGKDVELRCDPISGHTALYWYRQSLGQGLEFLIYFQGNSAPDKSGLPSDRFSAERTGGSVSTLTIQRTQQEDSAVYLCASSSDLRYSNEQFFGPGTRLTVL.

As regards this clonotype: A clone one base away is much larger, so this may be a read error. The chain recombines TRBV27 with TRBJ2-7; 7 bases line up with TRBD1. CDR1 MNHEY and CDR2 SMNVEV come from the germline V gene (reference sequence). CDR3 length equals 15 residues. This CDR3 reads CASRLSGTVGREQYF. In nucleotides, the CDR3 is TGTGCCAGCCGTTTATCCGGGACAGTCGGTCGGGAGCAGTACTTC.

This clonotype was counted only a few times. The CDR3 DNA reads as TGTGCCAGCAGCCCGGCGGGGAAGGACAGGGTTAATCAGCCCCAGCATTTT. Encoded protein: CASSPAGKDRVNQPQHF. The rearrangement links TRBV7-2 to TRBJ1-5, with TRBD1 matching 8 bases. The CDR3 runs to 17 residues. J gave up 4 bases and V 5 bases, and 13 bases lay outside the gene matches. Germline V gene lookup returns CDR1 SGHTA and CDR2 FQGNSA.

This clonotype was recorded at least ten times. CDR3 nucleotide sequence: TGCAGTGCTAGAAGGCTAGCGGGAGATACGCAGTATTTT. Translation gives CSARRLAGDTQYF. V gene TRBV20-1 combines with J gene TRBJ2-3, with 8 bases matching TRBD2. There are 13 residues in the CDR3. Germline CDR1 is DFQATT and CDR2 is SNEGSKA (reference sequence). The trim removed 2 bases at V and 5 bases at J, leaving 3 bases unmatched.

This clonotype was detected only a few times. The chain uses TRBV7-2 and TRBJ2-5; no definite D call. CDR1 and CDR2 from the germline V gene are SGHTA and FQGNSA. V lost 4 bases, J lost 4 bases, and 16 bases lay in between. The length of the CDR3 is 15 residues. CDR3 nucleotides: TGTGCCAGCAGCTCCGGACGGGCGAGGCGAGAGACCCAGTACTTC. Translating it yields CASSSGRARRETQYF.

V gene TRBV7-2 combines with J gene TRBJ2-5; the match to TRBD1 covers 9 bases. The better agreement between TRBJ2-7 and the DNA end casts doubt on the J call. The CDR3 extends over 14 amino acids. Germline V gene data show CDR1 as SGHTA and CDR2 as FQGNSA. The CDR3 loop is CASSATGGGDEQYF. Written as DNA, the CDR3 is TGTGCCAGCAGCGCTACAGGGGGCGGGGACGAGCAGTACTTC.

This chain links TRBV4-3 with TRBJ2-5; possible D gene TRBD1, 5 bases. The DNA end is a closer match to TRBJ2-1, so the J assignment may be wrong. Germline CDR1 is LGHNA and CDR2 is YSLEER. CDR3 length: 15 amino acids. CDR3 residues: CASSQDRAGQETQFF. The CDR3 coding sequence is TGCGCCAGCAGCCAAGATCGGGCAGGGCAAGAGACCCAGTTCTTC.

The rearrangement links TRBV5-1 to TRBJ1-4, with TRBD1 identical over 7 bases. Germline V gene lookup returns CDR1 SGHRS and CDR2 YFSETQ. CDR3 length: 14 amino acids. The J segment lost 8 bases and the V segment lost 1 base, leaving 5 bases of the junction unmatched. The CDR3 DNA sequence: TGCGCCAGCAGCTTGTCGACAGGGCCCGAAAAACTGTTTTTT. The encoded protein is CASSLSTGPEKLFF.

The rearrangement links TRBV7-2 to TRBJ2-2; 9 bases match TRBD2. This CDR3 region has 16 residues. Germline V lookup: CDR1 SGHTA, CDR2 FQGNSA. Trimming removed 3 bases from V and 0 bases from J; junction bases left unmatched: 2. The CDR3 DNA reads as TGTGCCAGCAGCTTCCGCGGGGGGGCGAACACCGGGGAGCTGTTTTTT. It translates to CASSFRGGANTGELFF.